This TCR beta chain was identified during a study of cytomegalovirus exposure and HLA in healthy donors. Amplification used 60 Vbeta primers and 13 Jbeta primers. This table comes from immunoSEQ multiplex PCR, and its TCRdb copy is limited to in-frame clones, with some not included. The sample lists approximately 150,000 clones; just under 80% were seen once. This clone was recorded a few times. The germline V gene encodes CDR1 MNHEY and CDR2 SVGAGI. The germline V and J ends were trimmed by 2 bases and 0 bases, with 8 bases remaining between them. This CDR3 is built from 14 residues. The specimen sequenced was PBMCs. The sequence came from a woman aged 45-59 years in good health and CMV-seropositive. The J gene is TRBJ2-7, the V gene TRBV6-5; unclear D gene. Here the CDR3 DNA reads TGTGCCAGCAGTTACCCGACACCCTCCTACGAGCAGTACTTC. Protein sequence: CASSYPTPSYEQYF.